Given below is one TCR beta chain in context. Antigen unknown. The sample originates from a study of T cell responses to AZD1222 COVID-19 vaccine. Study overall: Pooling of second doses given at about 4 or about 12 weeks was done.

This table comes from immunoSEQ multiplex PCR, and its TCRdb copy is limited to in-frame clones, with some not included. This table has about 120,000 clones, about 88% appearing once. The V end lost 2 bases, the J end lost 1 base, and 5 bases lay between the germline ends. The CDR3 extends over 13 amino acids. Findings of the study overall: Spike-specific TCR depth and breadth grew after two AZD1222 doses.

This sequence joins TRBV12-3 or TRBV12-4 and TRBJ1-1; D remains ambiguous. Sequences were derived from peripheral blood, sampled on day 0 of AZD1222 vaccination. The TCR comes from an adult in good health. The CDR3 spells CASSLQTNTEAFF. The DNA for the CDR3 is TGTGCCAGCAGTTTACAGACGAACACTGAAGCTTTCTTT.